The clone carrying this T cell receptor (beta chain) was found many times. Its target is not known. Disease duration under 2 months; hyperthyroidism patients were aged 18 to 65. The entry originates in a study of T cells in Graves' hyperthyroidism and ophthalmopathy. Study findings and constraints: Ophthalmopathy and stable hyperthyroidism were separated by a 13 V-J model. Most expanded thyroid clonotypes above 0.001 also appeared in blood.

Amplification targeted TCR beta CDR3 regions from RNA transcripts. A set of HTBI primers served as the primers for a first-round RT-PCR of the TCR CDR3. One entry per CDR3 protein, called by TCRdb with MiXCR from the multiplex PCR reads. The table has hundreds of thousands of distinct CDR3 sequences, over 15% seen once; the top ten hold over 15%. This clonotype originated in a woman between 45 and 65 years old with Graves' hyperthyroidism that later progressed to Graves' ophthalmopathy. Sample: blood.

The CDR3 DNA reads as TGTGCCAGCAGCCAAATGGCGGGCTATGGCTACACCTTC. This translates into CASSQMAGYGYTF. V is TRBV3-1 and J is TRBJ1-2; D unclear. Germline V lookup: CDR1 LGHDT, CDR2 YNNKEL (reference sequence). Trimming stripped 2 bases from V and 4 bases from J, with 8 bases between. The CDR3 spans 13 residues.